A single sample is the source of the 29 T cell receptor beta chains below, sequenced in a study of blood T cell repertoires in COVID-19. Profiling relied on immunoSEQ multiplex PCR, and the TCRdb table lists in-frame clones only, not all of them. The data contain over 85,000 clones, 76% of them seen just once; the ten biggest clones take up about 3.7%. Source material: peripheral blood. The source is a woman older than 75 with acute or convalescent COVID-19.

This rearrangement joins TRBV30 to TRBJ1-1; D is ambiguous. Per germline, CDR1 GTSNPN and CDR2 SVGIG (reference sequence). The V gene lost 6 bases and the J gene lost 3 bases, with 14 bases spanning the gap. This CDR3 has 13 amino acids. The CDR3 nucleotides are TGTGCCTGCAAGAATACACAATACACTGAAGCTTTCTTT. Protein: CACKNTQYTEAFF.

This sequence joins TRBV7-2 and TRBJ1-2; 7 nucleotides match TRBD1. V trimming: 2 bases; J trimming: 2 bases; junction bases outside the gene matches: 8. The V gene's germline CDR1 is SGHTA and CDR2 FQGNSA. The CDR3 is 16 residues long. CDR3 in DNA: TGTGCCAGCAGCTTACAAAGGGGGCAGGCCAACTATGGCTACACCTTC. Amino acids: CASSLQRGQANYGYTF. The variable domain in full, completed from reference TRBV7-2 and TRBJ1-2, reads GAGVSQSPSNKVTEKGKDVELRCDPISGHTALYWYRQSLGQGLEFLIYFQGNSAPDKSGLPSDRFSAERTGGSVSTLTIQRTQQEDSAVYLCASSLQRGQANYGYTFGSGTRLTVV.

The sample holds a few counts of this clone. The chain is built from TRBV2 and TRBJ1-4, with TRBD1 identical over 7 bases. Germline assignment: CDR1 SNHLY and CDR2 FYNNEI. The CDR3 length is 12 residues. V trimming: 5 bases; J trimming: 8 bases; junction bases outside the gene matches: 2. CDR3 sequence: CASSQDREKLFF. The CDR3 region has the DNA TGTGCCAGCAGTCAGGACAGGGAAAAACTGTTTTTT.

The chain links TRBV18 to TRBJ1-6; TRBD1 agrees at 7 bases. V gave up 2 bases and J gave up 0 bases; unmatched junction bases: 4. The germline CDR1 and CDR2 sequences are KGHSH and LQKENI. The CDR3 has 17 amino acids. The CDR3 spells CASSPGGGGSYNSPLHF. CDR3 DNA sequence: TGTGCCAGCTCACCAGGAGGGGGCGGCTCCTATAATTCACCCCTCCACTTT.

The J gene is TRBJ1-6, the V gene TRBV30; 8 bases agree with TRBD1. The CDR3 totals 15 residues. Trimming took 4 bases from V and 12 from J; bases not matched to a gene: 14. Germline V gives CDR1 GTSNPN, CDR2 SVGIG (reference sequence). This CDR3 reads CAWNPGTGRRVPLHF. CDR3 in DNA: TGTGCCTGGAACCCAGGGACAGGCCGGCGGGTACCCCTCCACTTT.

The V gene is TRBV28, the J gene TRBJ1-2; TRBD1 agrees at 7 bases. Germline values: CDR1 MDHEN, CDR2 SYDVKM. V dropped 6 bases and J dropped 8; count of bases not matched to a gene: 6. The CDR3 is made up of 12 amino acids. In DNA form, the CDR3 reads TGTGCCAGCAGCCCCGGGACAGTGGGCTACACCTTC. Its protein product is CASSPGTVGYTF.

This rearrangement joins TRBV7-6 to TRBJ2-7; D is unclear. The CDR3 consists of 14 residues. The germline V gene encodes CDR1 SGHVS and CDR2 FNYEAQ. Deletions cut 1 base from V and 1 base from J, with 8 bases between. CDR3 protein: CASSLGHNSYEQYF. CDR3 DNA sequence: TGTGCCAGCAGCTTAGGACACAATTCCTACGAGCAGTACTTC.

This chain's CDR3 is CAWSSGLAGGYEQYF. In DNA, the CDR3 is TGTGCCTGGAGTTCAGGACTAGCGGGAGGCTACGAGCAGTACTTC. V and J are TRBV30 and TRBJ2-7; 14 bases fit TRBD2. Trimming removed 2 bases from V and 3 bases from J; junction bases left unmatched: 3. The V gene's germline CDR1 is GTSNPN and CDR2 SVGIG (reference sequence). CDR3 length equals 15 residues. Together with reference TRBV30 and TRBJ2-7, the CDR3 gives the full variable domain: SQTIHQWPATLVQPVGSPLSLECTVEGTSNPNLYWYRQAAGRGLQLLFYSVGIGQISSEVPQNLSASRPQDRQFILSSKKLLLSDSGFYLCAWSSGLAGGYEQYFGPGTRLTVT.

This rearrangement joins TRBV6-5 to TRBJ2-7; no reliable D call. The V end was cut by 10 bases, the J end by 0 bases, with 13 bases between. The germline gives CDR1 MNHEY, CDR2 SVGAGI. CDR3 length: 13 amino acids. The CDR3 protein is CATQRPSSYEQYF. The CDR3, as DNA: TGTGCCACTCAGCGCCCCAGCTCCTACGAGCAGTACTTC.

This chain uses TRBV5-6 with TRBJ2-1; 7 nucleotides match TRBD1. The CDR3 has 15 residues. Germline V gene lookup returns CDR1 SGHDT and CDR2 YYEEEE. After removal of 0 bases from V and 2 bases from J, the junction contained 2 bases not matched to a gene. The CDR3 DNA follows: TGTGCCAGCAGCTTGGTGGACAGGCCCTACAATGAGCAGTTCTTC. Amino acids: CASSLVDRPYNEQFF.

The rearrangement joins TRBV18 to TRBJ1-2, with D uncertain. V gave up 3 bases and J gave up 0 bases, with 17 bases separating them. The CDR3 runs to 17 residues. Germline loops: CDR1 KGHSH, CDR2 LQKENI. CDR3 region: CASSPSSEEGSNYGYTF. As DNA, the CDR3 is TGTGCCAGCTCACCGTCTTCAGAGGAGGGATCTAACTATGGCTACACCTTC.

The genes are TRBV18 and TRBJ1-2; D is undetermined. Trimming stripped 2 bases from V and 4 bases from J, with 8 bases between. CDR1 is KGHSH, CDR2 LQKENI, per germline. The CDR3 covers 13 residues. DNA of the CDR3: TGTGCCAGCTCACCAGCATCGGGCTATGGCTACACCTTC. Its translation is CASSPASGYGYTF.

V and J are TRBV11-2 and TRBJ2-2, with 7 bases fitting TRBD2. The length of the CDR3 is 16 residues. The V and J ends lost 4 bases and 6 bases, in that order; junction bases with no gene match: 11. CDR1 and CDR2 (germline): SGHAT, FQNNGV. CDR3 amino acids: CASSSGGLLGAGELFF. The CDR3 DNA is TGTGCCAGCAGCTCGGGGGGATTATTAGGGGCCGGGGAGCTGTTTTTT.

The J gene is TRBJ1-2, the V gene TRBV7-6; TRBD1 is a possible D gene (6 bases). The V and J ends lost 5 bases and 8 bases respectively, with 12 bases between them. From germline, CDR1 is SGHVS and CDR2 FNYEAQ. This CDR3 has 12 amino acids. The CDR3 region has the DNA TGTGCCAGCAGCGAGGACAGAGGGGGCTACACCTTC. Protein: CASSEDRGGYTF. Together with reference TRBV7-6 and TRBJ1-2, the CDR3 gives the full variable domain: GAGVSQSPRYKVTKRGQDVALRCDPISGHVSLYWYRQALGQGPEFLTYFNYEAQQDKSGLPNDRFSAERPEGSISTLTIQRTEQRDSAMYRCASSEDRGGYTFGSGTRLTVV.

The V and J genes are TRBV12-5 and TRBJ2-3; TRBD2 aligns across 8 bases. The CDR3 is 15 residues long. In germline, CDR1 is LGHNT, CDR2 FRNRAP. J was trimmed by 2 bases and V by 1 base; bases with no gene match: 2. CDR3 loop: CASGLALAATDTQYF. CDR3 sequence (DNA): TGTGCTAGTGGTTTGGCACTAGCGGCCACAGATACGCAGTATTTT.

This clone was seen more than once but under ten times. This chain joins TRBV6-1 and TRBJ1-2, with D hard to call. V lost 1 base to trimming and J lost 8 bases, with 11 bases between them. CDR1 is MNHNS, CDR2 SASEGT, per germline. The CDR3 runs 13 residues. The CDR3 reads CASSEDASFGYTF. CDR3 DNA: TGTGCCAGCAGTGAAGATGCGAGTTTCGGCTACACCTTC.

DNA of the CDR3: TGTGCCAGCAGTGCCGGAGGAAACTATGGCTACACCTTC. Protein product: CASSAGGNYGYTF. The gene calls are TRBV2 and TRBJ1-2; no firm D call. Germline V CDR1 and CDR2: SNHLY, FYNNEI. Trimming removed 4 bases from V and 2 bases from J, with 8 bases in between. The CDR3 loop spans 13 amino acids.

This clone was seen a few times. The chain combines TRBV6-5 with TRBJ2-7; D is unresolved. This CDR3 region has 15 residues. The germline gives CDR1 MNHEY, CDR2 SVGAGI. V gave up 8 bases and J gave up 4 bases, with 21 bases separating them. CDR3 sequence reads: CASLPPSTRTYEQYF. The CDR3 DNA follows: TGTGCCAGCTTACCTCCTTCGACTCGAACTTACGAGCAGTACTTC.

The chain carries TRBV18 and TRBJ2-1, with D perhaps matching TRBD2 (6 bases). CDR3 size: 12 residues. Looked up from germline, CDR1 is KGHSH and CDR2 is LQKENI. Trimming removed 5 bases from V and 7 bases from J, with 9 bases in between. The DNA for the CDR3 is TGTGCCAGCTCAGGTAGCGGTAATGAGCAGTTCTTC. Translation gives CASSGSGNEQFF.

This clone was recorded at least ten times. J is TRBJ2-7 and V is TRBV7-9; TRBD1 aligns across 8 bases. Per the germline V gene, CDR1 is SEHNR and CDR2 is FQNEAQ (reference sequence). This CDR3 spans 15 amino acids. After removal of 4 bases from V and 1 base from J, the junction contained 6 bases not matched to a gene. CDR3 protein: CASSSWTGSSYEQYF. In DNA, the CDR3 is TGTGCCAGCAGCTCTTGGACAGGGTCGTCCTACGAGCAGTACTTC.

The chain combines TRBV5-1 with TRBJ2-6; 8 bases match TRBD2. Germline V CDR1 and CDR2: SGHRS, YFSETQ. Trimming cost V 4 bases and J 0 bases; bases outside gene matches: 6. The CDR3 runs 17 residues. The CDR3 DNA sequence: TGCGCCAGCAGCCCGGGAGGGGGGCCCTCTGGGGCCAACGTCCTGACTTTC. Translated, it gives CASSPGGGPSGANVLTF. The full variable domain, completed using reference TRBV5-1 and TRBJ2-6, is KAGVTQTPRYLIKTRGQQVTLSCSPISGHRSVSWYQQTPGQGLQFLFEYFSETQRNKGNFPGRFSGRQFSNSRSEMNVSTLELGDSALYLCASSPGGGPSGANVLTFGAGSRLTVL.

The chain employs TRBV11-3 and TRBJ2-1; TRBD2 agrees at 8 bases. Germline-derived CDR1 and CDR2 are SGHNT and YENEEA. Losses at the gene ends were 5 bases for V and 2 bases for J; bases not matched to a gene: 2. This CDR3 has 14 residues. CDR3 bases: TGTGCCAGCAGCACGGGACTAGCCTACAATGAGCAGTTCTTC. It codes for CASSTGLAYNEQFF.

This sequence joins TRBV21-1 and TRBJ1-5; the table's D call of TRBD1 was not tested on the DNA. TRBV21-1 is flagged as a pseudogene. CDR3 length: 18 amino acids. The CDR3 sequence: CASSKLSGSAQGNQPQHF. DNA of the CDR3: TGTGCCAGCAGCAAATTATCAGGTTCGGCCCAGGGCAATCAGCCCCAGCATTTT.

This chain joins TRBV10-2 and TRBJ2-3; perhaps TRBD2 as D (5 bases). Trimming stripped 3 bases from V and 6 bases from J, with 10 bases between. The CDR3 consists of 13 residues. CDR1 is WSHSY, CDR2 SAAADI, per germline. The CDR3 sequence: CASSDSWRDTQYF. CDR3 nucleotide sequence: TGCGCCAGCAGTGACAGTTGGAGGGATACGCAGTATTTT.

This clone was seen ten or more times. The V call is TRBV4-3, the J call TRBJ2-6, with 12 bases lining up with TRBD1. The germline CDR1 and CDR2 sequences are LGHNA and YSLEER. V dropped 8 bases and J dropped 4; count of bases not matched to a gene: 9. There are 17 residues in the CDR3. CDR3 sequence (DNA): TGCGCCAGCCGACCGGGACAGGGGGCTCCCGGGGCCAACGTCCTGACTTTC. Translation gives CASRPGQGAPGANVLTF.

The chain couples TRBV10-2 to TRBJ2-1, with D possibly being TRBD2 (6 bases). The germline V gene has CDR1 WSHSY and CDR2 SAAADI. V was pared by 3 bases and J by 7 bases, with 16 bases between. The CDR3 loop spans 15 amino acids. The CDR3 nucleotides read TGCGCCAGCAGTGATGCGAACTGGCGGGGAAATGAGCAGTTCTTC. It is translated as CASSDANWRGNEQFF.

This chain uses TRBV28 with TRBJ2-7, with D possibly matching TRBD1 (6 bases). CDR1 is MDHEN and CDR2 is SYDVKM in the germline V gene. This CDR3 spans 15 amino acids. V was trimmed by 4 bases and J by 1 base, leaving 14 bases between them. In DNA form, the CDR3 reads TGTGCCAGCAGTTCTCCCCCCAGGGGTTCCTACGAGCAGTACTTC. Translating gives CASSSPPRGSYEQYF. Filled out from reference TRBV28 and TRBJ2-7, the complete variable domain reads DVKVTQSSRYLVKRTGEKVFLECVQDMDHENMFWYRQDPGLGLRLIYFSYDVKMKEKGDIPEGYSVSREKKERFSLILESASTNQTSMYLCASSSPPRGSYEQYFGPGTRLTVT.

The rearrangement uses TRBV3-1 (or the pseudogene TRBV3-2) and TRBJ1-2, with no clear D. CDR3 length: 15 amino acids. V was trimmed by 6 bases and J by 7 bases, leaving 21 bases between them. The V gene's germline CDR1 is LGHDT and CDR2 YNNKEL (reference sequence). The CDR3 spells CASSFRVQTIGGYTF. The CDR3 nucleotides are TGTGCCAGCAGTTTCCGGGTTCAGACGATCGGTGGCTACACCTTC.

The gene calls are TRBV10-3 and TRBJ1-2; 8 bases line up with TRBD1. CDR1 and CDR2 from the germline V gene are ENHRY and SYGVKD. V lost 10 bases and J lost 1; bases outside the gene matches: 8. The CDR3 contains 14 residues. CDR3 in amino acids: CATRPTGDNYGYTF. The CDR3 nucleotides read TGTGCCACCAGACCGACAGGGGATAACTATGGCTACACCTTC.